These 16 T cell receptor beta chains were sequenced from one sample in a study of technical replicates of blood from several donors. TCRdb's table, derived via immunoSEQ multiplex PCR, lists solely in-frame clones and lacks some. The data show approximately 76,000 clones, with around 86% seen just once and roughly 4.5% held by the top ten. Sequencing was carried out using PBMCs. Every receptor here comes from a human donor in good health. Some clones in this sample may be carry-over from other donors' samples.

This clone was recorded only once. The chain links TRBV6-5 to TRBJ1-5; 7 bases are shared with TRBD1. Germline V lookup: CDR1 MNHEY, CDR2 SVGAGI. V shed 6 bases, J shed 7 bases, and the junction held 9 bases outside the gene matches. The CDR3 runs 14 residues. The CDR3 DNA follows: TGTGCCAGCAGACCCAGACAGGGACGGCAGCCCCAGCATTTT. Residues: CASRPRQGRQPQHF.

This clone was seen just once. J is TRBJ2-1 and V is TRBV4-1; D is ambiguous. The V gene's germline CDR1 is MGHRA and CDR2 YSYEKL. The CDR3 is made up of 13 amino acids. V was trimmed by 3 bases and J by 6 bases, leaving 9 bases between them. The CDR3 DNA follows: TGCGCCAGCAGCCACCCCGGTGTCAATGAGCAGTTCTTC. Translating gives CASSHPGVNEQFF.

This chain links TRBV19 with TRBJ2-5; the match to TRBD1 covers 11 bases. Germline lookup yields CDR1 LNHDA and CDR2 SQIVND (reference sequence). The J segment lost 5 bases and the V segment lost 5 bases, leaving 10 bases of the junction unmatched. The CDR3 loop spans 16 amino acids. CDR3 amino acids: CASSDRDRGFWETQYF. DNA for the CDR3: TGTGCCAGTAGTGACCGGGACAGGGGGTTTTGGGAGACCCAGTACTTC.

The CDR3, as DNA: TGTGCCACCAGCAGAGTGAGGGCCGTCGAGCAGTACTTC. Amino acids: CATSRVRAVEQYF. The rearrangement joins TRBV15 to TRBJ2-7, with D perhaps matching TRBD2 (5 bases). This CDR3 spans 13 amino acids. Trimming took off 1 base at V and 6 bases at J, with 10 bases between the two ends. Germline V gene data show CDR1 as LNHNV and CDR2 as YYDKDF (reference sequence).

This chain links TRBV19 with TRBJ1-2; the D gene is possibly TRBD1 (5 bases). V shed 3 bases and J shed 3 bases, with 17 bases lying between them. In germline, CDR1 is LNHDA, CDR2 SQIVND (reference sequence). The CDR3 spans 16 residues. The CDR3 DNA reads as TGTGCCAGTAGTATGGAGGGGTCGGTCTGGGACTATGGCTACACCTTC. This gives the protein CASSMEGSVWDYGYTF. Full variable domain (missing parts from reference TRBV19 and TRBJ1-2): DGGITQSPKYLFRKEGQNVTLSCEQNLNHDAMYWYRQDPGQGLRLIYYSQIVNDFQKGDIAEGYSVSREKKESFPLTVTSAQKNPTAFYLCASSMEGSVWDYGYTFGSGTRLTVV.

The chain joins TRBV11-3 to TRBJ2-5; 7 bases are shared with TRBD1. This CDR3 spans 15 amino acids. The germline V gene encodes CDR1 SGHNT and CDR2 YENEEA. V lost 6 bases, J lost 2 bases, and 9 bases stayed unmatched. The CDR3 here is CASRSNRGEQETQYF. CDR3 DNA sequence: TGTGCCAGCAGGTCAAACAGGGGCGAGCAAGAGACCCAGTACTTC. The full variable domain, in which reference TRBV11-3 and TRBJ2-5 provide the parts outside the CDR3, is EAGVVQSPRYKIIEKKQPVAFWCNPISGHNTLYWYLQNLGQGPELLIRYENEEAVDDSQLPKDRFSAERLKGVDSTLKIQPAELGDSAVYLCASRSNRGEQETQYFGPGTRLLVL.

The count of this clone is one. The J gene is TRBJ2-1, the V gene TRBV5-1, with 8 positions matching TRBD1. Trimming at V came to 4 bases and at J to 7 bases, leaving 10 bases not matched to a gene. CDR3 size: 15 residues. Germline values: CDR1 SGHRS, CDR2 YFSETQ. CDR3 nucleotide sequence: TGCGCCAGCAGCAGGGGACAGGATGGTGTAAATGAGCAGTTCTTC. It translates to CASSRGQDGVNEQFF.

The CDR3 DNA reads TGTGCCAGCAGTTACCCAGGGCTCCAAGAGACCCAGTACTTC. It is translated as CASSYPGLQETQYF. The J gene is TRBJ2-5, the V gene TRBV6-5; D may be TRBD1 (5 bases). From germline, CDR1 is MNHEY and CDR2 SVGAGI. V was cut by 2 bases and J by 1 base, with 8 bases left in between. This CDR3 spans 14 amino acids.

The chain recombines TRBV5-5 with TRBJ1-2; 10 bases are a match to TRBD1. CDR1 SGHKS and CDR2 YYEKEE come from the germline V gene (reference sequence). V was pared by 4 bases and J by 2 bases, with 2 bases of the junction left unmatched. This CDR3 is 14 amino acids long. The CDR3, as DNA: TGTGCCAGCAGCCAGACAGGGGGCAACTATGGCTACACCTTC. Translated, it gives CASSQTGGNYGYTF.

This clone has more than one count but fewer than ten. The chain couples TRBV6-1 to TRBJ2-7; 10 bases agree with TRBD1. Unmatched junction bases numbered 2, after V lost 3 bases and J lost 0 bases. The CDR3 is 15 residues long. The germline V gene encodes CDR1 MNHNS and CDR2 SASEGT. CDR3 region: CASSEGQGPSYEQYF. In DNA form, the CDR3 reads TGTGCCAGCAGTGAGGGACAGGGGCCCTCCTACGAGCAGTACTTC.

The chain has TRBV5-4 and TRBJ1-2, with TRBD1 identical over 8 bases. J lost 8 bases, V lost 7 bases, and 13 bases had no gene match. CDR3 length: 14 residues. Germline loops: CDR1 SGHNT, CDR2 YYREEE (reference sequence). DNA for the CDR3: TGTGCCAGCCGAGAGAATCAGGGGGCGCGAGGCTACACCTTC. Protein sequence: CASRENQGARGYTF.

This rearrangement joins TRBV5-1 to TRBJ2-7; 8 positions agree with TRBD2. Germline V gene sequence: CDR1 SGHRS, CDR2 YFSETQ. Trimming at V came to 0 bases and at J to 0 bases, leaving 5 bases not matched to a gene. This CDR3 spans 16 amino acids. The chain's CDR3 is CASSLGVSGVSYEQYF. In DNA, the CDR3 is TGCGCCAGCAGCTTGGGAGTTAGCGGGGTCTCCTACGAGCAGTACTTC.

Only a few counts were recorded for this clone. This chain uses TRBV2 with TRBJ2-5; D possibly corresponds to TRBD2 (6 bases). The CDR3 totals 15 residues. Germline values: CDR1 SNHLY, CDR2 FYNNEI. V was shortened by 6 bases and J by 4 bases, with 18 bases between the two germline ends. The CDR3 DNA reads TGTGCCAGCAGGGGCCCCCTGCGGGAAGGAGAGACCCAGTACTTC. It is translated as CASRGPLREGETQYF. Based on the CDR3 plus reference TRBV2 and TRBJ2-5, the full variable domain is EPEVTQTPSHQVTQMGQEVILRCVPISNHLYFYWYRQILGQKVEFLVSFYNNEISEKSEIFDDQFSVERPDGSNFTLKIRSTKLEDSAMYFCASRGPLREGETQYFGPGTRLLVL.

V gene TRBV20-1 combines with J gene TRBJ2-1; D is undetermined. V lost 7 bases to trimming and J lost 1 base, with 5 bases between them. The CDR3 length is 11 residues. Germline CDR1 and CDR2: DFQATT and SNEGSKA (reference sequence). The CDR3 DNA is TGCAGTGGACAATCCTACAATGAGCAGTTCTTC. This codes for CSGQSYNEQFF.

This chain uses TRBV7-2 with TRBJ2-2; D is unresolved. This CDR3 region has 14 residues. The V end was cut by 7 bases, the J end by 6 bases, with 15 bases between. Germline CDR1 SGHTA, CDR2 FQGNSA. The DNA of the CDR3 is TGTGCCAGCACCTGGCGGTCCCCCCCCGGGGAGCTGTTTTTT. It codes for CASTWRSPPGELFF.

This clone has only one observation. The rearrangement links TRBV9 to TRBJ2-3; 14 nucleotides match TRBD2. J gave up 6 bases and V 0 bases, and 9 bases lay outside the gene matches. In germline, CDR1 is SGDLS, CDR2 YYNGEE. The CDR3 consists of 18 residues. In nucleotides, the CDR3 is TGTGCCAGCAGCGTAGTCGGAGGACTAGCGGGGGGTTCGGATACGCAGTATTTT. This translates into CASSVVGGLAGGSDTQYF.